This T cell receptor beta chain was sequenced during a study of molecular identifiers for immune sequencing clone quantification. Broader study findings: Jurkat TCR RNA that was spiked in from one cell was reportedly detectable among approximately 900,000 naive cells. Under 1% of molecules in naive cells, but over 98% of effector molecules, belonged to clones above 20 RNA copies. Identical barcode-sharing TCR molecules could lead to underestimated sizes for highly expanded clones.

Turning to this clonotype: Its antigen remains unidentified.

In TCRdb, the PCR reads were re-called with MiXCR into one record per CDR3 protein. This table has 490,000 or so distinct CDR3 sequences, roughly 26% appearing once. The sequencing input was naive CD8+ T cells from blood, with Jurkat cell RNA spiked in. The subset was: FACS-sorted CD8+CD4-CCR7+CD45RA+ naive T cells. The receptor was derived from a human donor in good health. Some libraries in this study had Jurkat cell RNA spiked in.

The CDR3: CASSTLYGSSYNEQFF. In nucleotides, the CDR3 is TGTGCCAGCAGTACCCTATACGGGAGCTCCTACAATGAGCAGTTCTTC. The chain combines TRBV6-5 with TRBJ2-1, with TRBD2 as a possible D gene (6 bases). Germline CDR1 is MNHEY and CDR2 is SVGAGI. The CDR3 consists of 16 residues. V was shortened by 5 bases and J by 0 bases, with 14 bases between the two germline ends.